Below are 22 T cell receptor beta chains sequenced from a single sample in a study of T cells after yellow fever vaccination (dated by TCRdb to between 2018 and 2021). The treatment or condition label of this sample denotes: live attenuated yellow fever vaccine strain. Receptor libraries were prepared by 5' RACE. Sequencing used an Illumina HiSeq 2500. The public sequencing data were trimmed at Q25 with fastp and processed into clonotypes with MiXCR by TCRdb, which kept only in-frame beta chains. Records with the same CDR3 protein are collapsed into one entry carrying the most frequent genes and DNA. The sample has about 45,000 distinct CDR3 sequences on record, about 6.8% of them singletons. The ten largest clones represent approximately 16% of the sample. The sample here was CD8+ T cells not binding an NS4B(214-222) dextramer, sorted from PBMCs, taken 45 days after the yellow fever booster vaccination. The sample's cell subset or site, from its label and the paper: NS4B epitope dextramer-negative CD8 T cells. The receptors here all came from a man aged 25-45 years who received the YFV17D yellow fever vaccine.

This clonotype was seen a handful of times. V is TRBV2 and J is TRBJ2-7; D unclear. This CDR3 has 14 amino acids. CDR1 is SNHLY, CDR2 FYNNEI, per germline. The V and J ends lost 8 bases and 0 bases respectively, with 14 bases between them. For the CDR3, the DNA is TGTGCCAGCTTTGGCACCTCATTCTCCTACGAGCAGTACTTC. Protein sequence: CASFGTSFSYEQYF.

This clonotype was picked up many times. The CDR3 DNA sequence: TGCAGTGCTCCCGATAGCGGGGGCACAGATACGCAGTATTTT. This codes for CSAPDSGGTDTQYF. This rearrangement joins TRBV20-1 to TRBJ2-3; the match to TRBD2 covers 8 bases. Germline V gene sequence: CDR1 DFQATT, CDR2 SNEGSKA (reference sequence). Trimming at V came to 5 bases and at J to 1 base, leaving 5 bases not matched to a gene. The CDR3 spans 14 residues.

A remark on this clonotype: An end of the junction differs from the germline gene, which may be a read error. The chain uses TRBV3-1 and TRBJ2-5; weak D call: TRBD1 (6 bases). CDR1 and CDR2 (germline): LGHDT, YNNKEL (reference sequence). The CDR3 length is 15 residues. The CDR3 DNA follows: TGTGCCAGCTGCCAACCGGGACCTGGGACACAGACCCAGTACTTC. Translated: CASCQPGPGTQTQYF.

This clonotype was found many times. This chain connects TRBV6-1 to TRBJ1-2; 7 bases agree with TRBD1. This CDR3 spans 17 amino acids. V was pared by 7 bases and J by 8 bases, with 22 bases of the junction left unmatched. Germline V gene sequence: CDR1 MNHNS, CDR2 SASEGT. CDR3 sequence (DNA): TGTGCCAGCACCGAAGAAGCGGCCAGGGGGGAGTTTACAGGCTACACCTTC. Its protein is CASTEEAARGEFTGYTF.

This clonotype was recorded many times. This chain connects TRBV13 to TRBJ2-5; TRBD2 matches 7 bases. V lost 1 base to trimming and J lost 5 bases; unmatched junction nucleotides: 4. The germline CDR1 and CDR2 sequences are PRHDT and FYEKMQ (reference sequence). This CDR3 spans 14 amino acids. CDR3 residues: CASSLATSRETQYF. The CDR3 DNA follows: TGTGCCAGCAGCTTAGCGACTAGCCGGGAGACCCAGTACTTC.

This clonotype was counted many times. The CDR3 sequence is CASSLLPGQVLSGANVLTF. The CDR3 DNA is TGTGCCAGCAGCCTTCTCCCGGGACAAGTATTATCTGGGGCCAACGTCCTGACTTTC. The chain joins TRBV11-2 to TRBJ2-6, with D possibly TRBD1 on 6 matching bases. V gave up 5 bases and J gave up 1 base, with 21 bases separating them. The germline gives CDR1 SGHAT, CDR2 FQNNGV. The CDR3 is 19 amino acids.

This clonotype was observed many times. At one end the junction does not follow the germline gene, possibly because of a read error. This rearrangement joins TRBV20-1 to TRBJ2-1; 7 nucleotides match TRBD2. This CDR3 is 11 amino acids long. CDR1 is DFQATT, CDR2 SNEGSKA, per germline (reference sequence). DNA of the CDR3: TGCAGTGTAGGTTCGGGCGGGAGCAACCTCTTC. It encodes CSVGSGGSNLF.

There are many counts of this clonotype. The chain couples TRBV28 to TRBJ2-2; possible D gene TRBD2, 6 bases. Germline V gene data show CDR1 as MDHEN and CDR2 as SYDVKM. The CDR3 runs to 14 residues. V dropped 2 bases and J dropped 2 bases, with 6 bases sitting between them. The CDR3 region is CASSLAGNTGELFF. CDR3 nucleotide sequence: TGTGCCAGCAGTTTAGCGGGAAACACCGGGGAGCTGTTTTTT.

Only a few counts were recorded for this clonotype. J is TRBJ1-3 and V is TRBV12-3 or TRBV12-4; D call uncertain. The CDR3 has 13 residues. The CDR3 sequence is CASEGLSGNTIYF. DNA for the CDR3: TGTGCTTCGGAGGGTCTCTCTGGAAACACCATATATTTT.

This clonotype was counted many times. The V gene is TRBV6-2 or TRBV6-3, the J gene TRBJ2-2; 10 nucleotides agree with TRBD2. The V segment lost 8 bases and the J segment 3 bases; nucleotides outside the gene matches: 3. The CDR3 is made up of 14 amino acids. From germline, CDR1 is MNHEY and CDR2 SVGEGT. The CDR3 DNA follows: TGTGCCAGCTCTAGCGGGAGCTACACCGGGGAGCTGTTTTTT. The encoded protein is CASSSGSYTGELFF.

This clonotype was seen repeatedly, ten times or more. The chain links TRBV5-6 to TRBJ2-1; D is possibly TRBD1 (6 bases). This CDR3 spans 14 amino acids. CDR1 is SGHDT, CDR2 YYEEEE, per germline. V was shortened by 0 bases and J by 8 bases, with 12 bases between the two germline ends. CDR3 DNA: TGTGCCAGCAGCTTGGCCCCAGGGGTCCATGAGCAGTTCTTC. Translation gives CASSLAPGVHEQFF.

There are many counts of this clonotype. This rearrangement joins TRBV4-2 to TRBJ1-1; 8 bases line up with TRBD1. The junction had 4 bases not matched to a gene; V was cut back by 2 bases and J by 2 bases. The CDR3 consists of 15 residues. The germline V gene has CDR1 LGHNA and CDR2 YNFKEQ. The DNA of the CDR3 is TGTGCCAGCAGCCAAACCGACAGGGGCAACACTGAAGCTTTCTTT. Protein sequence: CASSQTDRGNTEAFF.

This clonotype occurred many times. The CDR3, as DNA: TGTGCCAGCAGCCCGGGACAGGGTGGTTACGAGCAGTACTTC. Residues: CASSPGQGGYEQYF. This rearrangement joins TRBV3-1 to TRBJ2-7, with 9 bases aligning to TRBD1. V was clipped by 4 bases and J by 4 bases; unmatched bases: 5. CDR1 and CDR2 from the germline V gene are LGHDT and YNNKEL (reference sequence). There are 14 residues in the CDR3.

This clonotype was picked up a small number of times. This chain connects TRBV29-1 to TRBJ2-7; no firm D call. CDR1 is SQVTM, CDR2 ANQGSEA, per germline. V was pared by 0 bases and J by 0 bases, with 6 bases between. This CDR3 is built from 13 residues. The CDR3 sequence: CSVEEVDSYEQYF. In nucleotides, the CDR3 is TGCAGCGTTGAAGAGGTAGACTCCTACGAGCAGTACTTC.

This clonotype was observed many times. This rearrangement joins TRBV12-3 or TRBV12-4 to TRBJ2-5, with D perhaps matching TRBD1 (6 bases). This CDR3 is 14 amino acids long. Trimming removed 5 bases from V and 3 bases from J, with 13 bases in between. This chain's CDR3 is CASSPTGHEETQYF. CDR3 nucleotides: TGTGCCAGCAGTCCCACGGGACATGAAGAGACCCAGTACTTC.

This clonotype was seen many times. The chain joins TRBV28 to TRBJ2-1, with D possibly matching TRBD1 (5 bases). The CDR3 runs 15 residues. Looked up from germline, CDR1 is MDHEN and CDR2 is SYDVKM. The V end was cut by 3 bases, the J end by 6 bases, with 15 bases between. The CDR3 DNA follows: TGTGCCAGCAGTTTTGGGGCCCCCACCGCCAATGAGCAGTTCTTC. It translates to CASSFGAPTANEQFF.

Ten or more counts support this clonotype. The chain is built from TRBV20-1 and TRBJ2-2; 10 bases are shared with TRBD2. The CDR3 length is 15 residues. Germline V CDR1 and CDR2: DFQATT, SNEGSKA (reference sequence). The V gene end was trimmed by 6 bases and the J gene end by 6 bases; junction bases not matched to a gene: 10. This CDR3 is CSATSGTSVPGELFF. CDR3 DNA: TGCAGTGCCACCTCCGGGACTAGCGTCCCCGGGGAGCTGTTTTTT.

This rearrangement joins TRBV11-2 to TRBJ2-6; TRBD2 might be the D (5 bases). V was pared by 3 bases and J by 1 base, with 7 bases between. From germline, CDR1 is SGHAT and CDR2 FQNNGV. The CDR3 has 15 residues. The CDR3 sequence: CASSFGVSGANVLTF. The CDR3 DNA sequence: TGTGCCAGCAGCTTCGGGGTATCTGGGGCCAACGTCCTGACTTTC.

This clonotype was seen only a few times. The V call is TRBV6-5, the J call TRBJ2-5; tentative D call: TRBD1 (5 bases). The CDR3 is made up of 16 amino acids. The V gene lost 2 bases and the J gene lost 2 bases, with 15 bases spanning the gap. Germline V gene lookup returns CDR1 MNHEY and CDR2 SVGAGI. The DNA of the CDR3 is TGTGCCAGCAGTTACCCGACAGCGTCATATCAAGAGACCCAGTACTTC. Protein product: CASSYPTASYQETQYF.

The table lists this clonotype with many counts. The chain links TRBV25-1 to TRBJ2-7; tentative D call: TRBD1 (5 bases). Germline V gives CDR1 MGHDK, CDR2 SYGVNS. The CDR3 contains 16 residues. V dropped 0 bases and J dropped 7 bases, with 19 bases sitting between them. The CDR3 region is CASSEYLTTEEWEQYF. The CDR3 bases are TGTGCCAGCAGTGAATATTTAACGACAGAGGAATGGGAGCAGTACTTC.

This clonotype was observed many times. The chain recombines TRBV11-2 with TRBJ2-2, with D perhaps being TRBD1 or TRBD2 (6 bases each). V was shortened by 5 bases and J by 6 bases, with 7 bases between the two germline ends. The CDR3 is 12 amino acids. Per germline, CDR1 SGHAT and CDR2 FQNNGV. DNA for the CDR3: TGTGCCAGCAGCGGGGGGCCCGGGGAGCTGTTTTTT. Amino acid sequence: CASSGGPGELFF.

In this sample, this clonotype turned up many times. The genes are TRBV15 and TRBJ2-3, with 8 bases that match TRBD2. This CDR3 has 17 amino acids. With 0 bases clipped from V and 6 bases from J, the junction kept 11 bases outside the gene matches. Germline assignment: CDR1 LNHNV and CDR2 YYDKDF (reference sequence). The CDR3 spells CATSRDSAGLGLDTQYF. CDR3 bases: TGTGCCACCAGCAGAGATTCCGCGGGACTAGGCTTGGATACGCAGTATTTT.